Reported below is one TCR beta chain. Its target is unknown. This record belongs to a study of CD8 T cells in ankylosing spondylitis. The TCR beta libraries were generated through quantitative 5'-RACE incorporating molecular barcodes. TCRdb re-derived calls from the 5' RACE reads in MiXCR, one entry per CDR3 protein. The table includes under 300,000 distinct CDR3 sequences, 18% detected once. Points from the study as a whole: Earlier literature documents some of the motif variants in reactive arthritis synovial fluid and blood. Peripheral blood samples showed relatively rare disease-linked clones, and these clones were CD8+. Seemingly characteristic of ankylosing spondylitis blood was a TCR beta motif consisting of under 10 highly homologous variants.

Germline CDR1 is DFQATT and CDR2 is SNEGSKA (reference sequence). The CDR3 spans 16 residues. The V gene lost 3 bases and the J gene lost 3 bases, with 20 bases spanning the gap. The sequence came from a male donor with ankylosing spondylitis or in good health (not recorded which). V is TRBV20-1 and J is TRBJ1-2; D is uncertain. Sequencing was performed on blood, either unsorted or a sorted T cell fraction (not recorded which). The chain's CDR3 is CSASDALPIRDYGYTF. CDR3 nucleotide sequence: TGCAGTGCTAGTGACGCGCTACCGATACGCGACTATGGCTACACCTTC.